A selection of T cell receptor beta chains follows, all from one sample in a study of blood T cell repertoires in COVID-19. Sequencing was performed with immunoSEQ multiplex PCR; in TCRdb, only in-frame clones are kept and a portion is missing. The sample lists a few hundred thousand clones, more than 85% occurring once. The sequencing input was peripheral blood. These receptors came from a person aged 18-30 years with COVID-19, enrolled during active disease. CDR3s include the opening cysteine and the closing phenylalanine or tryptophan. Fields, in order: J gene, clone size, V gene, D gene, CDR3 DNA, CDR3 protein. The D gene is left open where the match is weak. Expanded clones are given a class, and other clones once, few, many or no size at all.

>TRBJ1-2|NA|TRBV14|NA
TGTGCCAGCAGCCAAGCCCCAAGTTACCCGGGGACATCAGTTTACTATGGCTACACCTTC
CASSQAPSYPGTSVYYGYTF
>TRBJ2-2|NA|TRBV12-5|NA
TGTGCTAGTGGTTTGTCCTCGGGGAACACCGGGGAGCTGTTTTTT
CASGLSSGNTGELFF
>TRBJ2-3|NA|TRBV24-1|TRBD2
TGTGCCACCAGTGCCAGGACTAGCGGAGACACAGATACGCAGTATTTT
CATSARTSGDTDTQYF
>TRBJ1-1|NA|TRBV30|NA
TGTGCCTGGAGTGTTCCGGGGGTGGTCACTGAAGCTTTCTTT
CAWSVPGVVTEAFF
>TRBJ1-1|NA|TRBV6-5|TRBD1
TGTGCCAGCAGGGACAGGCGGAGCACTGAAGCTTTCTTT
CASRDRRSTEAFF
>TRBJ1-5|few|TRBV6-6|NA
TGTGCCAGCAGTTACTCGGAGAAGAATCAGCCCCAGCATTTT
CASSYSEKNQPQHF
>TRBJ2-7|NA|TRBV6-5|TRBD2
TGTGCCAGCAGTTACGGAGAGACTAGCGGACCCTACGAGCAGTACTTC
CASSYGETSGPYEQYF
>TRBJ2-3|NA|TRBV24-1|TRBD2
TGTGCCACCAGTGATTTAACGGCTAGCGGGTACCCCACAGATACGCAGTATTTT
CATSDLTASGYPTDTQYF
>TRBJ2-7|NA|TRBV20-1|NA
TGCAGCCTCCTACCTGGCTACGAGCAGTACTTC
CSLLPGYEQYF
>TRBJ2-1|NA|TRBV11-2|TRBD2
TGTGCCAGCAGCTTAGGCCCGGGAGGGCTCAATGAGCAGTTCTTC
CASSLGPGGLNEQFF
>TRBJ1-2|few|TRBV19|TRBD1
TGTGCCAGTACCGGAATTTTACGGGACAGCCTTAACTATGGCTACACCTTC
CASTGILRDSLNYGYTF
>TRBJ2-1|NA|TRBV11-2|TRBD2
TGTGCCAGCAGCCCGGGACTAGCGGCACACAATGAGCAGTTCTTC
CASSPGLAAHNEQFF
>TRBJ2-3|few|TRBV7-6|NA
TGTGCCAGCAGCTTATGGCGGGACTCCAGCACAGATACGCAGTATTTT
CASSLWRDSSTDTQYF
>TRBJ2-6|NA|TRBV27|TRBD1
TGTGCCAGCAGGGGTTTTTGGTCCGGGACAGGGACCGGGGCCAACGTCCTGACTTTC
CASRGFWSGTGTGANVLTF
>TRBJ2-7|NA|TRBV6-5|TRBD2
TGTGCCAGCAGGGGGGGAGGGTTCTCCTACGAGCAGTACTTC
CASRGGGFSYEQYF
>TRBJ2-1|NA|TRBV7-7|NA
TGTGCCAGCAGCTTAGGGGGGGGGCTAGCGGAAATGGATGAGCAGTTCTTC
CASSLGGGLAEMDEQFF
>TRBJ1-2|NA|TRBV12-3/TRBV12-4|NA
TGTGCCAGCAGTGTTACCCGACAACATGGCTACACCTTC
CASSVTRQHGYTF
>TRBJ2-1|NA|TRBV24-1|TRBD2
TGTGCCACCAGTGAAGAACTAGCGGGAGGTGTCAATGAGCAGTTCTTC
CATSEELAGGVNEQFF